The source of this T cell receptor beta chain is a study of shared clonotypes between healthy human individuals. Notes on the study in general: Only a few donors were included, so the genetic and exposure-history diversity represented was limited. Large depth notwithstanding, sorted-subset sequencing proved incomplete by rarefaction.

Per sorted-subset replicate PCR, input was 150 to 250 ng DNA, representing roughly 29,000 T cell genomes. Profiled with immunoSEQ multiplex PCR; TCRdb holds only in-frame clones, not every one. Of about 2 million clones listed, approximately 94% are singletons. Regarding this clone: The antigen is undetermined.

The naive CD8 subset, CD45RO-negative cells positively selected for CCR7, excluded terminally differentiated effector memory CD45RA+ cells. All donors were Caucasian adults living in Nashville, Tennessee. V was trimmed by 6 bases and J by 2 bases, leaving 19 bases between them. Germline CDR1 is SGHNT and CDR2 is YYREEE (reference sequence). This CDR3 is built from 16 residues. The chain combines TRBV5-4 with TRBJ2-3, with D tentatively TRBD2 (6 bases). The sequencing input was naive CD8+ T cells sorted from blood. This TCR was sampled from a man between 18 and 29 years old in good health. The CDR3: CASKQGGTGNTDTQYF. The CDR3, as DNA: TGTGCCAGCAAGCAGGGCGGGACCGGCAACACAGATACGCAGTATTTT.